Sequencing of this TCR beta chain was carried out in a study of a mutant IDH1 vaccine in newly diagnosed glioma. Across the study: The treated group averaged approximately 42 years old and was roughly 62% male, roughly 38% female. Beforehand, treatment had been radiotherapy, temozolomide, or both; the majority received both.

The table came from immunoSEQ multiplex PCR; TCRdb's copy has only in-frame clones and leaves some out. The repertoire includes roughly 42,000 clones, approximately 85% of them detected once, and over 1.5% sits in the top ten. Sample time point: week 5, during vaccination. Alongside topical imiquimod, each dose of vaccine comprised 300 ug of mutant IDH1 20-mer peptide. The donors had new WHO grade 3 or 4 astrocytomas; these were IDH1-mutant and ATRX-lost. CDR1 and CDR2 (germline): KGHSH, LQKENI. This CDR3 has 12 amino acids. The V gene lost 2 bases and the J gene lost 1 base, with 3 bases spanning the gap. In the case of this clone: Its antigen remains unknown. Other DNA sequences in this sample translate to the same CDR3.

The sequence was collected from a man aged 35 to 55 with glioma. The V call is TRBV18, the J call TRBJ2-7, with unresolved D. The sample here was PBMCs, taken from a glioma patient whose treatment included an IDH1 peptide vaccine. This chain's CDR3 is CASSPASYEQYF. For the CDR3, the DNA is TGTGCCAGCTCACCAGCATCCTACGAGCAGTACTTC.